A single sample gave rise to the 26 T cell receptor beta chains below, sequenced in a study of OX40 agonist ivuxolimab in advanced cancers. Libraries were constructed by the immunoSEQ multiplex PCR assay. TCRdb mirrors the immuneACCESS table, restricted to in-frame sequences. Some clones are absent from its copies; in checked studies, under half trace to an unresolved V gene, and the reason for the others is unknown. This sample lists 73,000 or so clones; almost 90% were detected once. The top ten clones comprise approximately 0.81% of the sample. The specimen was CD4+ or CD8+ T cells sorted from blood, collected in a trial of the OX40 agonist ivuxolimab. The origin of the receptors is an adult with an advanced solid tumor such as melanoma, head and neck, liver or kidney cancer.

V is TRBV10-1 and J is TRBJ2-3; D unclear. V lost 0 bases, J lost 10 bases, and 11 bases lay in between. Germline loops: CDR1 WNHNN, CDR2 SYGVQD (reference sequence). The length of the CDR3 is 13 residues. CDR3 loop: CASSESGGLAQYF. The CDR3 nucleotides are TGCGCCAGCAGTGAGTCTGGCGGTCTGGCGCAGTATTTT.

The J gene is TRBJ1-2, the V gene TRBV5-8; D is perhaps TRBD1 (5 bases). Trimming stripped 5 bases from V and 3 bases from J, with 11 bases between. Germline V gives CDR1 SGHTS, CDR2 YDEGEE. This CDR3 region has 13 residues. This chain's CDR3 is CASRFTGYYGYTF. In DNA, the CDR3 is TGTGCCAGCAGATTCACAGGATACTATGGCTACACCTTC.

This clone was found a few times. The gene calls are TRBV30 and TRBJ2-7, with D perhaps matching TRBD1 or TRBD2 (7 bases each). The CDR3 runs to 16 residues. CDR1 is GTSNPN and CDR2 is SVGIG in the germline V gene (reference sequence). Trimming cost V 0 bases and J 1 base, with 16 bases left between them. The CDR3 loop reads CAWSVRGLAESYEQYF. DNA of the CDR3: TGTGCCTGGAGTGTAAGGGGGCTAGCGGAGTCCTACGAGCAGTACTTC.

The genes are TRBV7-8 and TRBJ1-5; D not certain. CDR1 is SGHVS, CDR2 FQNEAQ, per germline. This CDR3 region has 15 residues. Trimming cost V 1 base and J 6 bases, with 13 bases left between them. The CDR3 loop is CASSLGVTISQPQHF. CDR3 bases: TGTGCCAGCAGCTTAGGAGTTACGATTTCTCAGCCCCAGCATTTT.

V and J are TRBV29-1 and TRBJ1-2, with 9 positions matching TRBD1. The ends lost 7 bases at V and 2 bases at J; junction bases unmatched: 5. The CDR3 has 13 amino acids. Germline CDR1 is SQVTM and CDR2 is ANQGSEA. The CDR3 here is CSAGTGTNYGYTF. CDR3 nucleotide sequence: TGCAGCGCCGGGACAGGGACAAACTATGGCTACACCTTC.

The gene calls are TRBV6-6 and TRBJ1-6; 10 bases fit TRBD1. Losses at the gene ends were 3 bases for V and 12 bases for J; bases not matched to a gene: 11. This CDR3 spans 16 amino acids. Germline V gene lookup returns CDR1 MNHNY and CDR2 SVGAGI (reference sequence). In DNA form, the CDR3 reads TGTGCCAGCAGTTATACGACAGGGGGCAGCCTTCGACCCCTCCACTTT. The encoded protein is CASSYTTGGSLRPLHF.

The chain joins TRBV30 to TRBJ1-6; D call uncertain. V was pared by 1 base and J by 0 bases, with 10 bases between. The germline V gene encodes CDR1 GTSNPN and CDR2 SVGIG (reference sequence). This CDR3 spans 16 amino acids. In DNA, the CDR3 is TGTGCCTGGAGTGGCAAAATCAGCTCCTATAATTCACCCCTCCACTTT. Translated: CAWSGKISSYNSPLHF.

This clone was observed a few times. The chain uses TRBV6-5 and TRBJ2-7; D is tentatively TRBD1 or TRBD2 (5 bases each). V was trimmed by 2 bases and J by 5 bases, leaving 13 bases between them. The germline gives CDR1 MNHEY, CDR2 SVGAGI. This CDR3 contains 14 residues. The CDR3 loop reads CASSYRGTQHEQYF. CDR3 in DNA: TGTGCCAGCAGTTACCGGGGCACCCAACACGAGCAGTACTTC.

The chain has TRBV6-5 and TRBJ1-6, with 8 bases that match TRBD1. The CDR3 runs 15 residues. CDR1 is MNHEY and CDR2 is SVGAGI in the germline V gene. V shed 5 bases and J 2 bases; nucleotides not matched to a gene: 2. The CDR3 bases are TGTGCCAGCAGTACGACAGGGGCCTATAATTCACCCCTCCACTTT. Encoded protein: CASSTTGAYNSPLHF.

The chain combines TRBV4-1 with TRBJ1-3; 9 nucleotides match TRBD1. The CDR3 consists of 15 residues. V trimming: 5 bases; J trimming: 6 bases; junction bases outside the gene matches: 8. CDR1 is MGHRA, CDR2 YSYEKL, per germline. CDR3 in amino acids: CASSTGTGILNTIYF. CDR3 nucleotide sequence: TGCGCCAGCAGCACCGGGACAGGGATATTAAACACCATATATTTT.

This sequence joins TRBV19 and TRBJ2-5; no reliable D call. CDR1 is LNHDA, CDR2 SQIVND, per germline (reference sequence). The CDR3 is 14 amino acids. Between the trimmed V and J ends, which lost 3 bases and 4 bases, there was a span of 12 bases. CDR3 sequence (DNA): TGTGCCAGTAGTATTTCAGTCAGGACAGAGACCCAGTACTTC. Translating gives CASSISVRTETQYF. The complete variable domain, with remaining parts taken from reference TRBV19 and TRBJ2-5, reads DGGITQSPKYLFRKEGQNVTLSCEQNLNHDAMYWYRQDPGQGLRLIYYSQIVNDFQKGDIAEGYSVSREKKESFPLTVTSAQKNPTAFYLCASSISVRTETQYFGPGTRLLVL.

The chain carries TRBV4-1 and TRBJ1-5; perhaps TRBD1 as D (6 bases). Germline V gene data show CDR1 as MGHRA and CDR2 as YSYEKL. This CDR3 has 15 amino acids. V was shortened by 4 bases and J by 6 bases, with 16 bases between the two germline ends. As DNA, the CDR3 is TGCGCCAGCAGCCGAGGGGGACTGGGCGGTCAGCCCCAGCATTTT. This sequence encodes CASSRGGLGGQPQHF.

This sequence joins TRBV5-5 and TRBJ1-2; D uncertain. Trimming removed 3 bases at V and 4 bases at J, with 7 bases between. Germline CDR1 and CDR2: SGHKS and YYEKEE (reference sequence). The CDR3 loop spans 12 amino acids. CDR3 amino acids: CASSSDIYGYTF. The CDR3 coding sequence is TGTGCCAGCAGCTCCGACATCTATGGCTACACCTTC.

This clone occurred many times. The chain is built from TRBV28 and TRBJ2-2; the match to TRBD1 covers 8 bases. Germline CDR1 and CDR2: MDHEN and SYDVKM. This CDR3 spans 16 amino acids. Unmatched junction bases numbered 9, after V lost 6 bases and J lost 3 bases. CDR3: CASSSGGHGDTGELFF. The CDR3 DNA is TGTGCCAGCAGCTCAGGGGGCCACGGCGACACCGGGGAGCTGTTTTTT.

The chain couples TRBV5-1 to TRBJ2-2; D call uncertain. V shed 7 bases and J shed 5 bases, with 9 bases lying between them. The length of the CDR3 is 12 residues. Germline CDR1 and CDR2: SGHRS and YFSETQ. CDR3 sequence reads: CASRLGTGELFF. The DNA of the CDR3 is TGCGCCAGCCGCCTCGGGACCGGGGAGCTGTTTTTT. The full variable domain, its missing parts supplied by reference TRBV5-1 and TRBJ2-2, is KAGVTQTPRYLIKTRGQQVTLSCSPISGHRSVSWYQQTPGQGLQFLFEYFSETQRNKGNFPGRFSGRQFSNSRSEMNVSTLELGDSALYLCASRLGTGELFFGEGSRLTVL.

This chain links TRBV9 with TRBJ1-3; D is perhaps TRBD1 (6 bases). The CDR3 extends over 14 amino acids. From germline, CDR1 is SGDLS and CDR2 YYNGEE. Trimming took off 3 bases at V and 4 bases at J, with 11 bases between the two ends. CDR3 DNA: TGTGCCAGCAGCGCAACAGGGTACGGAAACACCATATATTTT. Amino acid sequence: CASSATGYGNTIYF.

This CDR3 reads CASTSGSTDTQYF. In DNA form, the CDR3 reads TGTGCCAGTACTAGCGGGAGCACAGATACGCAGTATTTT. The chain couples TRBV2 to TRBJ2-3; TRBD2 matches at 9 bases. The CDR3 has 13 residues. Germline V gene sequence: CDR1 SNHLY, CDR2 FYNNEI. J lost 0 bases, V lost 9 bases, and 1 base had no gene match.

V gene TRBV19 combines with J gene TRBJ2-5; D might be TRBD2 (7 bases). The CDR3 loop spans 15 amino acids. Germline assignment: CDR1 LNHDA and CDR2 SQIVND (reference sequence). V lost 1 base and J 2 bases, leaving 11 bases between the germline ends. CDR3 coding DNA: TGTGCCAGTAGTATAGGGCGGGGGCTTCAAGAGACCCAGTACTTC. It encodes CASSIGRGLQETQYF. Using reference TRBV19 and TRBJ2-5 for the parts outside the CDR3, the full variable domain is DGGITQSPKYLFRKEGQNVTLSCEQNLNHDAMYWYRQDPGQGLRLIYYSQIVNDFQKGDIAEGYSVSREKKESFPLTVTSAQKNPTAFYLCASSIGRGLQETQYFGPGTRLLVL.

With regard to this clone: Other DNA sequences within the sample encode an identical CDR3. The rearrangement links TRBV11-3 to TRBJ1-1, with D possibly matching TRBD1 (5 bases). The CDR3 runs 14 residues. V was clipped by 1 base and J by 1 base, with 7 bases between them. Germline lookup yields CDR1 SGHNT and CDR2 YENEEA. The chain's CDR3 is CASSLGRGNTEAFF. CDR3 nucleotide sequence: TGTGCCAGCAGCTTAGGTAGGGGGAACACTGAAGCTTTCTTT.

For this clone: Other DNA sequences in the sample encode the same CDR3. The genes are TRBV27 and TRBJ1-6; D unclear. V shed 7 bases and J shed 0 bases, with 13 bases lying between them. This CDR3 is built from 16 residues. Germline CDR1 is MNHEY and CDR2 is SMNVEV (reference sequence). The CDR3 nucleotides read TGTGCCAGCACCCCACGCGGGAGCTCCTATAATTCACCCCTCCACTTT. Translating it yields CASTPRGSSYNSPLHF.

The chain is built from TRBV29-1 and TRBJ2-3, with TRBD2 matching over 12 bases. With V trimmed by 8 bases and J by 3 bases, 6 bases remained unmatched. The length of the CDR3 is 14 residues. Germline V CDR1 and CDR2: SQVTM, ANQGSEA. The CDR3 reads CSLRLAGVTDTQYF. The CDR3 coding sequence is TGCAGCCTTCGACTAGCGGGAGTTACAGATACGCAGTATTTT.

This clone has only one observation. The chain uses TRBV10-2 and TRBJ2-7; D is possibly TRBD1 or TRBD2 (6 bases each). This CDR3 has 13 amino acids. Germline CDR1 WSHSY, CDR2 SAAADI. V was pared by 7 bases and J by 6 bases, with 16 bases between. The CDR3: CASTPIGGREQYF. The CDR3 bases are TGCGCCAGCACCCCAATTGGGGGGCGCGAGCAGTACTTC.

The V gene is TRBV6-5, the J gene TRBJ2-1; D gene unclear. The CDR3 contains 14 residues. Per germline, CDR1 MNHEY and CDR2 SVGAGI. Trimming shortened V by 2 bases and J by 1 base, and 6 bases separated the two germline ends. CDR3 nucleotide sequence: TGTGCCAGCAGTTACCTGGGGTCCTACAATGAGCAGTTCTTC. It yields the protein CASSYLGSYNEQFF.

The chain uses TRBV7-6 and TRBJ2-2; D is unclear. The CDR3 totals 14 residues. Germline CDR1 reads SGHVS; CDR2 reads FNYEAQ. Trimming removed 4 bases at V and 3 bases at J, with 9 bases between. CDR3 DNA: TGTGCCAGCAGCTCCCTCGGTTACACCGGGGAGCTGTTTTTT. Translating it yields CASSSLGYTGELFF.

With regard to this clone: Its ends do not fully match the called genes, so a read error is possible. V gene TRBV5-4 combines with J gene TRBJ2-1, with TRBD1 matching over 8 bases. Germline V CDR1 and CDR2: SGHNT, YYREEE (reference sequence). This CDR3 contains 12 residues. The CDR3 region is CASSLDRALSLF. As DNA, the CDR3 is TGTGCCAGCAGCCTGGACAGGGCTCTTTCGCTCTTC.

For the CDR3, the DNA is TGTGCCAGCAGCCCCAGAGGACAGTACAATGAGCAGTTCTTC. It encodes CASSPRGQYNEQFF. The chain is built from TRBV7-9 and TRBJ2-1; possible D gene TRBD1, 6 bases. CDR1 is SEHNR and CDR2 is FQNEAQ in the germline V gene (reference sequence). The CDR3 consists of 14 residues. The V gene lost 5 bases and the J gene lost 4 bases, with 12 bases spanning the gap.